The sequence of this TCR beta chain was determined in a study of blood T cells in healthy people across ages. Study-level points and caveats: Donors of long life had a larger count of naive CD4+ cells and greater diversity than aged donors.

The CDR3 is made up of 15 amino acids. In germline, CDR1 is KGHSH, CDR2 LQKENI. Through a sample-barcoded 5' primer and a J-beta primer mix, a second PCR was run for roughly 6 to 11 cycles. TCRdb used MiXCR to reprocess the 5' RACE reads, holding one entry per CDR3 protein. The profile shows around 580,000 distinct CDR3 sequences, more than 45% of them singletons. Turning to this clonotype: Its antigen is currently unknown. A read error may produce the germline difference seen at one junction end.

The clonotype was recovered from a man older than 75 in good health. The source material was blood. The J gene is TRBJ2-6, the V gene TRBV18; the D call may be TRBD1 or TRBD2 (5 bases each). In DNA form, the CDR3 reads TGTGCCAGCTCATCGACGGGTTCCGGGGCCAACGTCCCGACTTTC. Translated: CASSSTGSGANVPTF.